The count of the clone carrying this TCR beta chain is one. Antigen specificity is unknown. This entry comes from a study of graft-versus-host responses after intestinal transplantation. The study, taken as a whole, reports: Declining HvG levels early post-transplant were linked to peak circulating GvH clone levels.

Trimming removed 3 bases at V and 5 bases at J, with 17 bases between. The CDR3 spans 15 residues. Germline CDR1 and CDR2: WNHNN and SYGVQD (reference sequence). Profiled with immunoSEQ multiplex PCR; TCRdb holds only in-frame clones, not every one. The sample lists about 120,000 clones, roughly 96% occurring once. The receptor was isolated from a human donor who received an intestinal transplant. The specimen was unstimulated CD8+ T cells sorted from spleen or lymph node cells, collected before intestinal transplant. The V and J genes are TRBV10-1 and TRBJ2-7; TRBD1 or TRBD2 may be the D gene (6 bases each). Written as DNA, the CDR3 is TGCGCCAGCAGTGAAGCCCGGGGCCGGGGGCACGAGCAGTACTTC. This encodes CASSEARGRGHEQYF.